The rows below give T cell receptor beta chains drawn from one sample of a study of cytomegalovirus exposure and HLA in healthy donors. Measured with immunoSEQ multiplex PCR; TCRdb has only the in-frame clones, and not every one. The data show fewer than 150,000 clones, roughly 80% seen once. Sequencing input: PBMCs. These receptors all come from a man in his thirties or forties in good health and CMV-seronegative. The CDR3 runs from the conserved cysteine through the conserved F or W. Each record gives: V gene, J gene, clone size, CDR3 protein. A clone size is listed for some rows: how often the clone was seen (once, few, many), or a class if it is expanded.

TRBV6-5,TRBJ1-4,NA,CASSGTATNEKLFF
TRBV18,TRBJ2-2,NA,CATSTASNTGELFF
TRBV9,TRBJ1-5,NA,CASSVAAGPQPQHF
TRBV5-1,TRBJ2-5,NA,CASSWRASGTETQYF
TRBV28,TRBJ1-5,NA,CASSFREPQHF
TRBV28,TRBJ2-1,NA,CASSTSVKGGEQFF
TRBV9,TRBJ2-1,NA,CASSESSGSGEQFF
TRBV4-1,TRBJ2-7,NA,CASSHPTGVDEQYF
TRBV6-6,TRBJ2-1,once,CASSSKGRAGRDEQFF
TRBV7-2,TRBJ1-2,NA,CASSPGQGASISDTF
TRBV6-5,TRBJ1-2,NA,CASSYTTGGGYTF
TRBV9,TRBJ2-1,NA,CASSVGTGTYNEQFF
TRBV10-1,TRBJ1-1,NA,CASLTGTGAEAFF
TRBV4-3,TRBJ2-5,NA,CASSQEVAFYSEYQETQYF
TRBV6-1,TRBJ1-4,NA,CASRSAGSDEKLFF
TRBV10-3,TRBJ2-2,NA,CAISESTDRIRAGELFF
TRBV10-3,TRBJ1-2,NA,CAISGEGYGYTF
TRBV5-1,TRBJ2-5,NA,CASSSTTQETQYF
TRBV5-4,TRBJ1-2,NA,CASSAGVNNYGYTF
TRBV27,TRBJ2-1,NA,CASSLSVRDNEQFF
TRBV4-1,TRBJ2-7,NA,CASSQTHSYEQYF
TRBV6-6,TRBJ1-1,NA,CASSYSSNEAEAFF
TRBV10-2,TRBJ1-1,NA,CASSDRQYTEAFF
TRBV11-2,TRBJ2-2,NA,CASSLPRQDANTGELFF
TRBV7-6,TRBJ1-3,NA,CASSSGGSGNTIYF
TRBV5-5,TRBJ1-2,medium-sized,CASSLIPGRYYGYTF
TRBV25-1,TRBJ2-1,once,CASSGEFLDEQFF
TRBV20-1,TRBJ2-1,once,CSAATGLQFF
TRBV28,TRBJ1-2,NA,CASTVDGTGLGYTF
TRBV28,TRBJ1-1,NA,CASNIRGRAFF
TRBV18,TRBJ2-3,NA,CASSTQAAGSTDTQYF
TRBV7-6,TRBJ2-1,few,CASSLVGSSYNEQFF
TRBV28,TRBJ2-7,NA,CASSLDTGTVYEQYF